This record covers a single T cell receptor (beta chain). The antigen is unknown. This specimen comes from a study of T cells in localized non-small cell lung cancer. Produced via immunoSEQ multiplex PCR; TCRdb's table is partial and in-frame only. The sample lists around 15,000 clones; around 91% were seen once. Overall study findings and caveats: The study detected a median roughly 56 of the top 100 tumor clones in adjacent lung. Compared with tumor, uninvolved adjacent lung displayed greater T cell clonality, ranking highest overall. Only one tumor region went through sequencing, so heterogeneity may still be there. Longer survival (overall) was linked to higher T cell density in blood.

V dropped 7 bases and J dropped 4; count of bases not matched to a gene: 5. CDR1 and CDR2 (germline): LNHDA, SQIVND (reference sequence). The CDR3 runs 14 residues. This specimen was peripheral blood, taken before any cancer treatment. This receptor was taken from an older female donor with stage III squamous cell lung carcinoma. The rearrangement joins TRBV19 to TRBJ2-2; 8 bases are a match to TRBD1. The CDR3 DNA sequence: TGTGCCAGTAAAGGACAGGGTTCCACCGGGGAGCTGTTTTTT. It encodes CASKGQGSTGELFF.